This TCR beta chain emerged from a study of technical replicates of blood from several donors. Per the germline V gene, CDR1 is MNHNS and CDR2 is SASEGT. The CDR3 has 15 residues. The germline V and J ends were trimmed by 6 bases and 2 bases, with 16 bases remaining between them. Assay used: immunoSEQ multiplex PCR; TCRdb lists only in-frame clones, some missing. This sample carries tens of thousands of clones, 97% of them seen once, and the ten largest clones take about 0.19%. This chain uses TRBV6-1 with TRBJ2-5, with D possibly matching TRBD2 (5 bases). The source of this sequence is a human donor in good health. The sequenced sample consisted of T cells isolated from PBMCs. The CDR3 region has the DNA TGTGCCAGCAGCGTGGGCGGGTACGGTCAAGAGACCCAGTACTTC. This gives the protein CASSVGGYGQETQYF.